This TCR beta chain emerged from a study of blood T cells in healthy people across ages. Aged roughly 6 to 95, donors were systemically healthy Caucasians from Russia. Trimming removed 0 bases at V and 5 bases at J, with 8 bases between. This CDR3 is built from 15 residues. CDR1 SGHVS and CDR2 FQNEAQ come from the germline V gene. This clonotype was seen just once. The authors ran a second PCR of about 6 to 12 cycles using a sample-barcoded 5' primer and a J-beta primer mix. A 12-random-nucleotide template-switch adaptor tagged each cDNA molecule. Using its own MiXCR run on the 5' RACE reads, TCRdb lists one record per CDR3 protein. The repertoire holds 1.5 million to 1.9 million distinct CDR3 sequences, with approximately 43% as singletons.

The gene calls are TRBV7-8 and TRBJ1-6; D ambiguous. Sequencing used blood. The TCR comes from a woman younger than 35 in good health. CDR3 in amino acids: CASSLAFTDNSPLHF. CDR3 in DNA: TGTGCCAGCAGCTTAGCGTTTACTGATAATTCACCCCTCCACTTT.